Each of the 29 T cell receptor beta chains below was sequenced from the same sample in a study of OX40 agonist ivuxolimab in advanced cancers. The assay was immunoSEQ multiplex PCR, and TCRdb's table has in-frame clones only and misses some. Among about 82,000 clones listed, roughly 86% were seen once. The input for sequencing was CD4+ or CD8+ T cells sorted from blood, taken in a trial of the OX40 agonist ivuxolimab. These TCRs come from an adult with an advanced solid tumor such as melanoma, head and neck, liver or kidney cancer.

As for this clone: A much larger clone differs by one base, so this may be a read error. Other DNA sequences of this sample code for an identical CDR3. The chain employs TRBV6-6 and TRBJ2-5; D unresolved. CDR1 and CDR2 (germline): MNHNY, SVGAGI (reference sequence). The CDR3 length is 11 residues. The V end was cut by 2 bases, the J end by 5 bases, with 3 bases between. The CDR3 region is CASSYRETQYF. The CDR3 DNA reads TGTGCCAGCAGTTACAGGGAGACCCAGTACTTC.

The chain employs TRBV30 and TRBJ1-2; D gene unclear. V dropped 3 bases and J dropped 4 bases, with 9 bases sitting between them. Per the germline V gene, CDR1 is GTSNPN and CDR2 is SVGIG (reference sequence). The CDR3 contains 12 residues. The CDR3 loop is CAWRWAGYGYTF. CDR3 DNA: TGTGCCTGGAGGTGGGCGGGCTATGGCTACACCTTC.

J is TRBJ1-5 and V is TRBV18; D is perhaps TRBD1 (6 bases). This CDR3 has 15 residues. Trimming shortened V by 3 bases and J by 0 bases, and 9 bases separated the two germline ends. The germline gives CDR1 KGHSH, CDR2 LQKENI. The CDR3 bases are TGTGCCAGCTCACCCTACAGGGATAGCAATCAGCCCCAGCATTTT. It specifies CASSPYRDSNQPQHF.

In DNA, the CDR3 is TGTGCCAGCAGCTTCTCAGCGGGTGGGGCCGGGGAGCTGTTTTTT. It specifies CASSFSAGGAGELFF. V usage is TRBV7-9 and J usage is TRBJ2-2; maybe TRBD2 (6 bases). CDR3 size: 15 residues. The germline V gene has CDR1 SEHNR and CDR2 FQNEAQ (reference sequence). V was cut by 3 bases and J by 6 bases, with 14 bases left in between.

This chain connects TRBV5-6 to TRBJ2-5; 7 bases are shared with TRBD2. Per germline, CDR1 SGHDT and CDR2 YYEEEE. This CDR3 comprises 16 residues. The J segment lost 5 bases and the V segment lost 4 bases, leaving 14 bases of the junction unmatched. This CDR3 reads CASSLLGGPRGETQYF. The CDR3 region has the DNA TGTGCCAGCAGCCTGCTGGGAGGGCCACGAGGGGAGACCCAGTACTTC.

The chain employs TRBV6-4 and TRBJ1-6; D may be TRBD1 (5 bases). The CDR3 covers 13 residues. Germline assignment: CDR1 MRHNA and CDR2 SNTAGT. Trimming took off 6 bases at V and 7 bases at J, with 10 bases between the two ends. CDR3: CASRATGNSPLHF. DNA for the CDR3: TGTGCCAGCAGAGCCACAGGAAATTCACCCCTCCACTTT.

This rearrangement joins TRBV19 to TRBJ1-4; 7 bases are a match to TRBD1. Trimming took 7 bases from V and 4 from J; bases not matched to a gene: 6. Germline V CDR1 and CDR2: LNHDA, SQIVND (reference sequence). This CDR3 has 14 residues. The CDR3 bases are TGTGCCAGTACCGGGGGACAGATTAATGAAAAACTGTTTTTT. This translates into CASTGGQINEKLFF.

This chain links TRBV7-8 with TRBJ2-2; D gene uncertain. The CDR3 length is 14 residues. V was clipped by 2 bases and J by 7 bases, with 11 bases between them. CDR1 SGHVS and CDR2 FQNEAQ come from the germline V gene. CDR3 sequence reads: CASSLKGNRGELFF. The CDR3 coding sequence is TGTGCCAGCAGCTTAAAAGGGAACCGCGGGGAGCTGTTTTTT.

DNA for the CDR3: TGCGCCAGCAGCTTGACTTCAGGTCTCGGGGAGCAGTTCTTC. It yields the protein CASSLTSGLGEQFF. V is TRBV5-1 and J is TRBJ2-1; no reliable D call. There are 14 residues in the CDR3. Per germline, CDR1 SGHRS and CDR2 YFSETQ. The ends were cut back, 1 base at V and 10 bases at J, with 15 bases in the middle.

The chain uses TRBV7-9 and TRBJ1-2, with 11 bases fitting TRBD1. Germline CDR1 reads SEHNR; CDR2 reads FQNEAQ (reference sequence). V lost 3 bases, J lost 6 bases, and 9 bases stayed unmatched. This CDR3 contains 16 residues. In DNA, the CDR3 is TGTGCCAGCAGCTTGGGTTACGGGACAGGGGGAAATGGCTACACCTTC. Protein: CASSLGYGTGGNGYTF.

This clone has just a few counts. CDR3 bases: TGTGCCAGCAGCCCTTCTAGCGGCACCACAGATACGCAGTATTTT. Protein: CASSPSSGTTDTQYF. The rearrangement joins TRBV7-9 to TRBJ2-3, with 7 nucleotides matching TRBD2. The germline V gene has CDR1 SEHNR and CDR2 FQNEAQ (reference sequence). V shed 5 bases, J shed 2 bases, and the junction held 7 bases outside the gene matches. This CDR3 region has 15 residues.

The V and J genes are TRBV6-5 and TRBJ2-5; no firm D call. Germline V gives CDR1 MNHEY, CDR2 SVGAGI. V was cut by 0 bases and J by 1 base, with 12 bases left in between. The CDR3 runs to 16 residues. The CDR3 nucleotides are TGTGCCAGCAGTTACTCGTTTACAGCGATCCAAGAGACCCAGTACTTC. As protein: CASSYSFTAIQETQYF.

The chain combines TRBV30 with TRBJ2-7, with D possibly TRBD2 on 6 matching bases. CDR1 and CDR2 (germline): GTSNPN, SVGIG (reference sequence). With 2 bases removed from V and 9 bases from J, the gap between germline ends came to 17 bases. The CDR3 has 13 amino acids. The CDR3 here is CAWSIGGAIRQYF. The DNA of the CDR3 is TGTGCCTGGAGTATTGGCGGGGCCATTCGGCAGTACTTC.

This clone was counted a few times. This chain uses TRBV7-8 with TRBJ1-1; 8 positions match TRBD1. CDR1 is SGHVS and CDR2 is FQNEAQ in the germline V gene. This CDR3 comprises 15 residues. The V gene end was trimmed by 2 bases and the J gene end by 0 bases; junction bases not matched to a gene: 2. The CDR3 nucleotides read TGTGCCAGCAGCTTAATGACAGGGGTGAACACTGAAGCTTTCTTT. Its translation is CASSLMTGVNTEAFF.

The rearrangement links TRBV4-3 to TRBJ1-1; D not resolved. CDR1 is LGHNA and CDR2 is YSLEER in the germline V gene. This CDR3 region has 13 residues. Trimming shortened V by 0 bases and J by 7 bases, and 9 bases separated the two germline ends. DNA for the CDR3: TGCGCCAGCAGCCAAGAGGTGGACGGTGAAGCTTTCTTT. Its translation: CASSQEVDGEAFF.

This chain joins TRBV5-5 and TRBJ1-1; 8 bases are shared with TRBD1. Germline values: CDR1 SGHKS, CDR2 YYEKEE (reference sequence). The CDR3 contains 15 residues. V gave up 1 base and J gave up 2 bases; unmatched junction bases: 4. The CDR3 sequence: CASSLSGGGNTEAFF. The CDR3 DNA follows: TGTGCCAGCAGCTTGTCAGGGGGCGGAAACACTGAAGCTTTCTTT. The full variable domain, rest sourced from reference TRBV5-5 and TRBJ1-1, is DAGVTQSPTHLIKTRGQQVTLRCSPISGHKSVSWYQQVLGQGPQFIFQYYEKEERGRGNFPDRFSARQFPNYSSELNVNALLLGDSALYLCASSLSGGGNTEAFFGQGTRLTVV.

The genes are TRBV6-6 and TRBJ1-1, with a tentative D call TRBD1 (6 bases). The V gene's germline CDR1 is MNHNY and CDR2 SVGAGI (reference sequence). The V and J ends lost 0 bases and 4 bases respectively, with 9 bases between them. The CDR3 has 14 residues. CDR3 loop: CASSYSDSATEAFF. Written as DNA, the CDR3 is TGTGCCAGCAGTTACTCGGACAGCGCCACTGAAGCTTTCTTT.

The chain employs TRBV6-5 and TRBJ1-3; unclear D gene. The CDR3 totals 13 residues. CDR1 is MNHEY and CDR2 is SVGAGI in the germline V gene. V lost 10 bases and J 2 bases, leaving 12 bases between the germline ends. This chain's CDR3 is CATKSLTGNTIYF. CDR3 coding DNA: TGTGCCACAAAGAGCTTGACTGGAAACACCATATATTTT.

CDR3 region: CASSQDPLATYEQYF. For the CDR3, the DNA is TGCGCCAGCAGCCAAGATCCGCTAGCGACCTACGAGCAGTACTTC. The gene calls are TRBV4-3 and TRBJ2-7; TRBD2 might be the D (6 bases). Trimming took 0 bases from V and 2 from J, leaving 11 bases between them. The CDR3 extends over 15 amino acids. From germline, CDR1 is LGHNA and CDR2 YSLEER.

The genes are TRBV10-3 and TRBJ2-3; D is possibly TRBD2 (5 bases). The CDR3 loop spans 12 amino acids. CDR1 and CDR2 (germline): ENHRY, SYGVKD. V was shortened by 2 bases and J by 7 bases, with 7 bases between the two germline ends. CDR3 in DNA: TGTGCCATCAGTGAGACTAGTTATACGCAGTATTTT. Translation gives CAISETSYTQYF.

This clone showed up just once. The junction does not match germline at one end; this may be a read error. This sequence joins TRBV2 and TRBJ2-6; possibly TRBD2 for D (6 bases). The length of the CDR3 is 13 residues. Germline CDR1 reads SNHLY; CDR2 reads FYNNEI. DNA of the CDR3: TGTGCCAGCAGTGCATACGGGGGCAACGTCCTGACTTTC. The encoded protein is CASSAYGGNVLTF.

The chain recombines TRBV7-8 with TRBJ1-3; TRBD1 matches 10 bases. The CDR3 sequence is 17 residues long. In germline, CDR1 is SGHVS, CDR2 FQNEAQ. V gave up 4 bases and J gave up 0 bases; unmatched junction bases: 6. The CDR3 sequence: CASSWTGGYFSGNTIYF. The DNA of the CDR3 is TGTGCCAGCAGCTGGACAGGGGGTTATTTCTCTGGAAACACCATATATTTT.

This chain connects TRBV4-3 to TRBJ2-1; D gene unclear. The CDR3 is 14 residues long. V gave up 4 bases and J gave up 3 bases, with 10 bases separating them. Germline values: CDR1 LGHNA, CDR2 YSLEER. CDR3 amino acids: CASSPYDGYNEQFF. The CDR3 region has the DNA TGCGCCAGCAGCCCCTACGACGGCTACAATGAGCAGTTCTTC.

The chain combines TRBV5-5 with TRBJ1-3; D not certain. Trimming pared 2 bases from V and 0 bases from J, leaving 12 bases between. There are 16 residues in the CDR3. From germline, CDR1 is SGHKS and CDR2 YYEKEE (reference sequence). Here the CDR3 reads CASSFDGGGSGNTIYF. The CDR3 nucleotides are TGTGCCAGCAGCTTCGATGGTGGTGGCTCTGGAAACACCATATATTTT.

V gene TRBV30 combines with J gene TRBJ1-1; TRBD1 matches 7 bases. CDR1 is GTSNPN, CDR2 SVGIG, per germline (reference sequence). The CDR3 runs to 14 residues. With 2 bases clipped from V and 4 bases from J, the junction kept 7 bases outside the gene matches. The CDR3 nucleotides read TGTGCCTGGAGTCCGAGACAGGGTATCACTGAAGCTTTCTTT. Translation gives CAWSPRQGITEAFF.

The chain has TRBV4-2 and TRBJ2-3; 9 nucleotides line up with TRBD2. Trimming took 0 bases from V and 3 from J; bases not matched to a gene: 7. Germline CDR1 LGHNA, CDR2 YNFKEQ. This CDR3 is 17 amino acids long. CDR3 in amino acids: CASSQEISGGWTDTQYF. CDR3 nucleotides: TGTGCCAGCAGCCAAGAGATAAGCGGGGGGTGGACAGATACGCAGTATTTT.

V gene TRBV2 combines with J gene TRBJ1-1; 9 nucleotides align to TRBD1. Looked up from germline, CDR1 is SNHLY and CDR2 is FYNNEI. The ends lost 6 bases at V and 2 bases at J; junction bases unmatched: 4. The CDR3 is made up of 14 amino acids. DNA for the CDR3: TGTGCCAGCAGGGGACAGGGTCGAAACACTGAAGCTTTCTTT. Translated: CASRGQGRNTEAFF.

The gene calls are TRBV6-6 and TRBJ1-2; TRBD1 agrees at 11 bases. The CDR3 contains 15 residues. In germline, CDR1 is MNHNY, CDR2 SVGAGI (reference sequence). Trimming removed 2 bases from V and 2 bases from J; junction bases left unmatched: 1. CDR3 in amino acids: CASSYGTGGNYGYTF. In DNA, the CDR3 is TGTGCCAGCAGTTACGGGACAGGGGGGAACTATGGCTACACCTTC.

This clone was counted only a few times. The chain uses TRBV7-2 and TRBJ1-1; weak D call: TRBD1 (5 bases). The V and J ends lost 7 bases and 5 bases respectively, with 11 bases between them. Germline assignment: CDR1 SGHTA and CDR2 FQGNSA. There are 12 residues in the CDR3. The CDR3 coding sequence is TGTGCCAGCACCCAGGGACGTACTGAAGCTTTCTTT. Residues: CASTQGRTEAFF. Full variable domain (outside the CDR3, taken from reference TRBV7-2 and TRBJ1-1): GAGVSQSPSNKVTEKGKDVELRCDPISGHTALYWYRQSLGQGLEFLIYFQGNSAPDKSGLPSDRFSAERTGGSVSTLTIQRTQQEDSAVYLCASTQGRTEAFFGQGTRLTVV.